This TCR beta chain was profiled in a study of cytomegalovirus exposure and HLA in healthy donors. Study conclusions and caveats: The finding came from a later analysis; first-cohort TCR clusters tended to co-occur in the roughly 110 validation repertoires. Cytomegalovirus association was assigned to some 160 TCR beta chains.

Clones were read by immunoSEQ multiplex PCR, and TCRdb kept only the in-frame ones, dropping some. The data contain over 150,000 clones, 86% of them singletons. This CDR3 is built from 14 residues. Details on this clone: Its target is unknown.

The TCR comes from a man aged 18-30 years in good health and CMV-seropositive. The sequenced material came from PBMCs. The genes are TRBV21-1 and TRBJ2-2; TRBD2 is the table's D call and was not checked against the DNA. TRBV21-1 is designated a pseudogene. The CDR3 bases are TGTGCCAGCAGCATCCCTTGGGAGTTCGGGGAGCTGTTTTTT. Translating gives CASSIPWEFGELFF.